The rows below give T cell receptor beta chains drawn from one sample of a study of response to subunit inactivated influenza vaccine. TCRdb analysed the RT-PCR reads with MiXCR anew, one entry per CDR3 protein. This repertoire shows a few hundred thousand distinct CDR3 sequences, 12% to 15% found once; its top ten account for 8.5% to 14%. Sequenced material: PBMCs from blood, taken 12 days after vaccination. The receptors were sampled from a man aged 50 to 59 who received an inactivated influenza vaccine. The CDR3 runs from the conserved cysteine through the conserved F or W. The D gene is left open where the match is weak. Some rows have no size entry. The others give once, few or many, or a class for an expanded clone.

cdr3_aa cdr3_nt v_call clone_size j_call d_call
CSARGGDRGYEQYF TGCAGTGCTAGGGGGGGGGACAGGGGCTACGAGCAGTACTTC TRBV20-1 few TRBJ2-7 TRBD1
CASSEPTGVSTDTQYF TGTGCCAGCAGTGAACCAACAGGGGTGAGCACAGATACGCAGTATTTT TRBV2 few TRBJ2-3 TRBD1
CSVVGNQETQYF TGCAGCGTTGTCGGAAACCAAGAGACCCAGTACTTC TRBV29-1 - TRBJ2-5 -
CASSRTGSNEQFF TGTGCCAGCAGCCGGACAGGGAGCAATGAGCAGTTCTTC TRBV6-1 - TRBJ2-1 TRBD1
CASSYVGISPLHF TGTGCCAGCAGTTACGTAGGGATTTCACCCCTCCACTTT TRBV6-5 few TRBJ1-6 -
CSARDSPIKAGGLYNEQFF TGCAGTGCTAGAGATAGCCCCATTAAGGCGGGGGGGCTATACAATGAGCAGTTCTTC TRBV20-1 - TRBJ2-1 TRBD2
CASSLASGGALLAEQFF TGTGCCAGCAGCTTGGCTAGCGGGGGGGCATTGTTGGCTGAGCAGTTCTTC TRBV11-1 once TRBJ2-1 TRBD2
CASSLSAVNEQYF TGTGCCAGCAGTTTAAGTGCCGTAAACGAGCAGTACTTC TRBV12-3/TRBV12-4 - TRBJ2-7 -
CSATPGISGGPSTDTQYF TGCAGTGCTACCCCCGGGATTAGCGGGGGTCCTAGCACAGATACGCAGTATTTT TRBV20-1 - TRBJ2-3 TRBD2
CASSPKVSYEQYF TGCGCCAGCAGCCCCAAGGTGTCCTACGAGCAGTACTTC TRBV4-3 - TRBJ2-7 -
CASSYPATGNYGYTF TGTGCCAGCAGTTACCCGGCGACAGGGAACTATGGCTACACCTTC TRBV6-2/TRBV6-3 - TRBJ1-2 TRBD1
CASRRDTGELFF TGCGCCAGCAGGAGAGACACCGGGGAGCTGTTTTTT TRBV5-1 - TRBJ2-2 -
CSASTSGRADTQYF TGCAGTGCTAGTACTAGCGGGAGGGCAGATACGCAGTATTTT TRBV20-1 - TRBJ2-3 TRBD2
CASRYGPTDTQYF TGTGCCAGCAGATACGGACCTACAGATACGCAGTATTTT TRBV6-2/TRBV6-3 - TRBJ2-3 -
CASSEASAAWDQPQHF TGTGCCAGCAGTGAAGCGAGTGCGGCCTGGGATCAGCCCCAGCATTTT TRBV6-1 - TRBJ1-5 -
CSALLTGFDEQYF TGCAGCGCTCTTTTAACAGGGTTCGACGAGCAGTACTTC TRBV29-1 few TRBJ2-7 -
CASSLGRQRGETQYF TGTGCCAGCAGCTTAGGCAGGCAGAGAGGAGAGACCCAGTACTTC TRBV11-2 few TRBJ2-5 -
CASTRQGADTQYF TGTGCCAGCACCAGACAGGGCGCAGATACGCAGTATTTT TRBV7-9 - TRBJ2-3 TRBD1
CASSLIARGSYNSPLHF TGTGCCAGCAGCTTAATCGCCAGGGGCTCCTATAATTCACCCCTCCACTTT TRBV7-2 - TRBJ1-6 -
CASTQTGSGSGELFF TGCGCCAGCACCCAGACAGGGAGTGGATCCGGGGAGCTGTTTTTT TRBV10-1 few TRBJ2-2 TRBD1
CASSPPVLSQFF TGTGCCAGCTCACCACCGGTTCTTTCACAGTTCTTC TRBV18 - TRBJ2-1 -
CSARMKRGYEQFF TGCAGTGCTAGAATGAAGAGGGGGTATGAGCAGTTCTTC TRBV20-1 few TRBJ2-1 -
CASSDLQGSYEQYF TGTGCCAGCAGCGACCTACAGGGATCCTACGAGCAGTACTTC TRBV28 - TRBJ2-7 -
CSAIPAAGNYNEQFF TGCAGTGCTATCCCCGCGGCGGGGAACTACAATGAGCAGTTCTTC TRBV20-1 - TRBJ2-1 -
CASGRATNQPQHF TGTGCCAGCGGCCGGGCAACTAATCAGCCCCAGCATTTT TRBV6-2/TRBV6-3 few TRBJ1-5 -
CASSNRLAGVREETQYF TGTGCCAGCAGTAACCGACTAGCGGGAGTTCGAGAAGAGACCCAGTACTTC TRBV6-2/TRBV6-3 few TRBJ2-5 TRBD2
CASRGEWGNLSYEQYF TGTGCCAGCAGGGGGGAATGGGGGAACCTCTCCTACGAGCAGTACTTC TRBV7-3 few TRBJ2-7 -
CSARSGRVDGELFF TGCAGTGCTCGAAGCGGGAGAGTAGACGGGGAGCTGTTTTTT TRBV20-1 few TRBJ2-2 TRBD2
CASSLLAGVPDTQYF TGTGCCAGCAGCCTTCTAGCGGGAGTGCCAGATACGCAGTATTTT TRBV7-3 - TRBJ2-3 TRBD2
CASSYASGSYNEQFF TGTGCCAGCAGTTACGCTAGCGGCTCCTACAATGAGCAGTTCTTC TRBV6-5 - TRBJ2-1 TRBD2
CSATVRAPPYNEQFF TGCAGTGCTACAGTGCGGGCCCCCCCCTACAATGAGCAGTTCTTC TRBV20-1 - TRBJ2-1 -
CSVRDGGSYEQYF TGCAGCGTCCGGGACGGGGGTTCCTACGAGCAGTACTTC TRBV29-1 few TRBJ2-7 -
CASSFPGTGENSPLHF TGTGCCAGCAGTTTTCCCGGGACAGGGGAAAATTCACCCCTCCACTTT TRBV5-5 few TRBJ1-6 TRBD1
CASSLVEGPNEQFF TGTGCCAGCAGCTTAGTTGAGGGGCCCAATGAGCAGTTCTTC TRBV7-2 few TRBJ2-1 -
CATSDWGTQFF TGTGCCACCAGTGATTGGGGGACCCAGTTCTTC TRBV24-1 - TRBJ2-1 -
CASSFWTNTDTQYF TGTGCCAGCAGTTTTTGGACAAACACAGATACGCAGTATTTT TRBV28 - TRBJ2-3 -
CASSLTQGGEQYF TGTGCCAGCAGTTTAACACAGGGCGGCGAGCAGTACTTC TRBV12-3/TRBV12-4 - TRBJ2-7 -
CSVVARGETQYF TGCAGCGTTGTTGCCCGGGGAGAGACCCAGTACTTC TRBV29-1 - TRBJ2-5 -
CASSQDRVGGNTEAFF TGCGCCAGCAGCCAAGATAGAGTAGGGGGAAACACTGAAGCTTTCTTT TRBV4-3 - TRBJ1-1 -
CASSRMGPRTGELFF TGTGCCAGCAGTCGAATGGGACCGCGCACCGGGGAGCTGTTTTTT TRBV12-3/TRBV12-4 - TRBJ2-2 -
CASSLRSLNTGELFF TGTGCCAGCAGCTTAAGGTCTTTGAACACCGGGGAGCTGTTTTTT TRBV7-2 - TRBJ2-2 -
CASSIETGTYEQYF TGCGCCAGCAGCATCGAGACAGGAACCTACGAGCAGTACTTC TRBV5-1 - TRBJ2-7 -
CASSPGTSGTVIQETQYF TGCGCCAGCAGCCCCGGGACTAGCGGGACCGTCATCCAAGAGACCCAGTACTTC TRBV5-1 many TRBJ2-5 TRBD2
CASSQGRGSNEQFF TGCGCCAGCAGCCAGGGCCGGGGATCAAATGAGCAGTTCTTC TRBV4-1 few TRBJ2-1 -
CASSYGGLLSSYNSPLHF TGTGCCAGCAGTTATGGGGGCCTACTGAGCTCCTATAATTCACCCCTCCACTTT TRBV6-5 few TRBJ1-6 -
CATSREDRNQPQHF TGTGCCACCAGCAGAGAAGACAGAAATCAGCCCCAGCATTTT TRBV15 - TRBJ1-5 -
CAWNGGGLSTDTQYF TGTGCCTGGAACGGCGGGGGCCTTAGCACAGATACGCAGTATTTT TRBV30 - TRBJ2-3 -
CASSLYRGTYNEQFF TGTGCCAGCAGCCTGTACAGGGGGACCTACAATGAGCAGTTCTTC TRBV7-6 - TRBJ2-1 TRBD1
CASNPGVNYEQYF TGTGCCAGCAATCCGGGTGTGAACTACGAGCAGTACTTC TRBV6-1 - TRBJ2-7 -
CSARAPGLAGGTDTQYF TGCAGTGCTAGAGCGCCGGGACTAGCGGGAGGCACAGATACGCAGTATTTT TRBV20-1 few TRBJ2-3 TRBD2
CASVGVGNTIYF TGTGCCAGCGTGGGGGTTGGAAACACCATATATTTT TRBV7-8 few TRBJ1-3 -